This TCR beta chain was sequenced in a study of blood T cell repertoires in COVID-19. Study-level information: Donors in the United States, Italy and Spain gave samples during acute or convalescent COVID-19. In each case, the material was cDNA or gDNA derived from T cells, B-cell-depleted T cells, or PBMCs.

In the authors' methods: The assay estimated nucleated cells by amplifying reference gene primers. The method was immunoSEQ multiplex PCR; TCRdb's version includes in-frame clones alone and lacks a portion of them. The V and J calls and clone size come from that table; D and trimming were worked out from the DNA. This table holds about 210,000 clones, about 92% found once. The CDR3 is made up of 14 amino acids. V lost 3 bases, J lost 6 bases, and 13 bases lay in between. From germline, CDR1 is MNHEY and CDR2 SMNVEV (reference sequence). J is TRBJ2-3 and V is TRBV27; the D gene is possibly TRBD2 (5 bases). Sequencing used peripheral blood. The sequence derives from a man aged 25-40 years with acute or convalescent COVID-19. In nucleotides, the CDR3 is TGTGCCAGCAGTTTTTTCGTGGGAGTGGATACGCAGTATTTT. Protein: CASSFFVGVDTQYF.